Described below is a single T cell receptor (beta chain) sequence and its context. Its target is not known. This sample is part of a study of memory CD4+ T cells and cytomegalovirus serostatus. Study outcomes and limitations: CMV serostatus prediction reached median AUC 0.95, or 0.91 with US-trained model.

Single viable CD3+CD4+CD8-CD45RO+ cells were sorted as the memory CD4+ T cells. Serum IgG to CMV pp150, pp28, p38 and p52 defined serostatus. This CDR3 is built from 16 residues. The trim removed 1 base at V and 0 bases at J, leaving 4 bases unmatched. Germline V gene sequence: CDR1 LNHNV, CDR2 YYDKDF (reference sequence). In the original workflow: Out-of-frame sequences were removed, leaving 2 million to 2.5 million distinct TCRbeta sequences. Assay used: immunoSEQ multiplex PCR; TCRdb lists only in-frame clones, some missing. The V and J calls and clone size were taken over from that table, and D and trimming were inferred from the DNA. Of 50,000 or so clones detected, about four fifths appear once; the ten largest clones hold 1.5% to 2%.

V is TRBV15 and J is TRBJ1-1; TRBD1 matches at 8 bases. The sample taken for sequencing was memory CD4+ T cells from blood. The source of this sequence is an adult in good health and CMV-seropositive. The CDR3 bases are TGTGCCACCAGCAGAGGTCAGGGGGCGATGAACACTGAAGCTTTCTTT. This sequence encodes CATSRGQGAMNTEAFF.